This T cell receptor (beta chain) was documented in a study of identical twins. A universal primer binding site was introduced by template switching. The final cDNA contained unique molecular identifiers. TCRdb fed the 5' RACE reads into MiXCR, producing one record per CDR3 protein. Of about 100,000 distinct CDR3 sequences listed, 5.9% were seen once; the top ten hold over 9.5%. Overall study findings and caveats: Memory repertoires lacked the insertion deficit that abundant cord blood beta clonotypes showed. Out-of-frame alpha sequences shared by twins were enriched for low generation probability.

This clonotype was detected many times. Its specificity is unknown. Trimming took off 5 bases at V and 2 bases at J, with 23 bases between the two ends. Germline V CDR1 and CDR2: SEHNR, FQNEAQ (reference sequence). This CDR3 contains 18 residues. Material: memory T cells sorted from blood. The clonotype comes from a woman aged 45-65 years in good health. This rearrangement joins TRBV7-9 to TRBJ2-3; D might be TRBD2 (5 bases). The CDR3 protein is CASSRPQFTRADTDTQYF. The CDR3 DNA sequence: TGTGCCAGCAGCCGACCCCAATTTACTAGGGCCGACACAGATACGCAGTATTTT.